The 5 T cell receptor beta chains reported below all come from one sample, sequenced in a study of beta chain features in type 1 diabetes. The investigators reverse transcribed all of the isolated RNA, so they sequenced expressed TCRB transcripts. Produced via immunoSEQ multiplex PCR; TCRdb's table is partial and in-frame only. The data contain hundreds of thousands of clones, around 13% of them seen just once; the ten biggest clones take up roughly 0.033%. The sample comprised naive CD4+ T cells from blood. The receptors shown here come from a man aged 30 to 39 in good health.

This clone was detected a few times. This rearrangement joins TRBV21-1 to TRBJ2-7. TRBV21-1 is reported as a pseudogene. This CDR3 spans 14 amino acids. The chain's CDR3 is CASSRRDRDYEQYV. The CDR3 DNA follows: TGTGCCAGCAGCAGGCGTGACAGGGACTACGAGCAGTACGTC.

This clone has just a few counts. The chain links TRBV19 to TRBJ2-7; 9 nucleotides agree with TRBD1. Germline V gene sequence: CDR1 LNHDA, CDR2 SQIVND (reference sequence). After removal of 7 bases from V and 5 bases from J, the junction contained 6 bases not matched to a gene. The CDR3 has 13 amino acids. CDR3 nucleotide sequence: TGTGCCAGTAAGGGACAGGGTAACAACGAGCAGTACTTC. Translating it yields CASKGQGNNEQYF.

This clone was seen only a few times. Relative to the germline gene, one junction end is altered; a read error may explain this. The chain has TRBV7-2 and TRBJ2-3; TRBD2 matches at 12 bases. This CDR3 has 14 residues. Germline assignment: CDR1 SGHTA and CDR2 FQGNSA. Written as DNA, the CDR3 is TGTGCCAGCAGCCTAGCGGGAGGGGAAGATACGCAGTATTTT. Translating gives CASSLAGGEDTQYF.

The genes are TRBV18 and TRBJ2-5; TRBD2 matches at 11 bases. After removal of 3 bases from V and 4 bases from J, the junction contained 7 bases not matched to a gene. This CDR3 region has 16 residues. The germline V gene has CDR1 KGHSH and CDR2 LQKENI. The CDR3 nucleotides read TGTGCCAGCTCACCTAGTGGACTAGCGGGTGGAGAGACCCAGTACTTC. This gives the protein CASSPSGLAGGETQYF.

This clone has more than one count but fewer than ten. Other DNA sequences of this sample code for an identical CDR3. This chain uses TRBV5-1 with TRBJ2-5; no reliable D call. Germline V gene sequence: CDR1 SGHRS, CDR2 YFSETQ. Trimming cost V 3 bases and J 5 bases, with 5 bases left between them. CDR3 length equals 11 residues. Here the CDR3 DNA reads TGCGCCAGCAGCTACAAGGAGACCCAGTACTTC. This encodes CASSYKETQYF.